This T cell receptor (beta chain) appears in the sequencing data of a study of vaccination and CD4 T cells after COVID-19. Broader study findings: Looking at convalescent patients, a median roughly 90% of reactive clones were present only post-vaccination. Spike mono-reactivity was evident in 304 of the 307 vaccine-specific clones derived from convalescent patients. Only relatively few convalescent patients were studied, and early post-infection timepoints were not analyzed.

The CDR3 spans 14 residues. J was trimmed by 6 bases and V by 5 bases; bases with no gene match: 6. Germline CDR1 reads DFQATT; CDR2 reads SNEGSKA (reference sequence). The sample holds a few counts of this clonotype. No antigen is known for it. MiXCR was run by TCRdb on the PCR reads, yielding one entry per CDR3 protein. The repertoire holds about 30,000 distinct CDR3 sequences, with approximately 48% as singletons. As to time point: late sampling 161 to 241 days after vaccination in a few convalescent patients. The sequencing used CD4+ T cells from blood, collected about 7 months after SARS-CoV-2 vaccination. This clonotype originated in a human donor who had recovered from COVID-19. The chain joins TRBV20-1 to TRBJ2-7, with 14 bases lining up with TRBD2. Here the CDR3 reads CSAYRTSGRSEQYF. The CDR3 DNA reads TGCAGTGCTTACCGGACTAGCGGGAGGAGCGAGCAGTACTTC.